This T cell receptor (beta chain) was recorded in a study of regulatory T cells in long-lasting Graves disease. General study points: Among the persistent patients, 2,500 to 3,000 public clonotypes were shared, more than the 950 to 1,000 shared among new patients.

Arm-PCR of CDR3 regions and iRepertoire HTBI primers were the basis on which TCR beta libraries were built. TCRdb called the multiplex PCR reads again in MiXCR, with one record for every CDR3 protein. The sample consists of around 450,000 distinct CDR3 sequences, under 15% of them appearing once. As for time point: newly diagnosed GD, antithyroid drugs for less than 3 months. The TCR library was prepared using RNA isolated from PBMCs. Notes on this clonotype: No antigen is known for it.

Germline V lookup: CDR1 MNHEY, CDR2 SMNVEV (reference sequence). The CDR3 covers 14 residues. The ends were cut back, 6 bases at V and 8 bases at J, with 16 bases in the middle. This sample was shared with a second study, whose subject was T cells in Graves' hyperthyroidism and ophthalmopathy. From that paper: Any patient presenting with uncontrolled infection, other autoimmune disease, pregnancy or lactation was left out.

Source: peripheral blood mononuclear cells (PBMCs), taken at new diagnosis, from a patient treated with antithyroid drugs. This clonotype was obtained from a woman aged 25 to 45 with Graves disease. V usage is TRBV27 and J usage is TRBJ1-4; the D gene is possibly TRBD1 (5 bases). The DNA for the CDR3 is TGTGCCAGCAGCCCCGACAGTCAGCTCGAAAAACTGTTTTTT. Translating gives CASSPDSQLEKLFF.